Detailed here is one TCR beta chain. This sample was included in a study of T cell changes during pregnancy in multiple sclerosis. Profiled with immunoSEQ multiplex PCR; TCRdb holds only in-frame clones, not every one. The sample holds roughly 80,000 clones, about 92% seen once. Per germline, CDR1 MNHEY and CDR2 SMNVEV (reference sequence). J lost 8 bases, V lost 6 bases, and 13 bases had no gene match. The CDR3 runs to 15 residues. The gene calls are TRBV27 and TRBJ2-1; 7 nucleotides line up with TRBD2. The source is a female donor in good health, enrolled as a control in a pregnancy study. The sample consisted of peripheral blood, taken after pregnancy. The chain's CDR3 is CASRDGLSGLDEQFF. In DNA form, the CDR3 reads TGTGCCAGCAGGGATGGACTTAGCGGGCTCGATGAGCAGTTCTTC.